This T cell receptor (beta chain) was obtained from a study of blood T cell repertoires in COVID-19. The CDR3 spans 17 residues. From germline, CDR1 is SGDLS and CDR2 YYNGEE. Trimming removed 4 bases from V and 0 bases from J, with 19 bases in between. Data came from immunoSEQ multiplex PCR; TCRdb stores just in-frame clones and leaves some out. The table shows 350,000 to 450,000 clones, with nearly 90% occurring only once. This sequence originates from a young woman who had recovered from COVID-19. The V gene is TRBV9, the J gene TRBJ1-1; a possible D gene is TRBD1 (6 bases). The sample comprised PBMCs or T cells enriched from blood (not recorded which). CDR3 nucleotides: TGTGCCAGCAGCCCCCTCTCACAGGGAGTCTTGAACACTGAAGCTTTCTTT. The encoded protein is CASSPLSQGVLNTEAFF.